One and the same sample provided the 11 T cell receptor beta chains below, sequenced in a study of breast tumors, draining lymph nodes, adjacent tissues. TCRdb ran MiXCR on the multiplex PCR reads and lists one entry per CDR3 protein. The sample has more than 200,000 distinct CDR3 sequences; about 32% are singletons. The lymph nodes were axillary draining lymph nodes from breast cancer patients. Sequencing input: axillary lymph node tissue. The receptors stem from a female donor with breast cancer. Some clones in this sample may be carry-over from other donors' samples.

This clonotype was detected many times. The CDR3 sequence is CASSQDLASGPETQYF. The DNA of the CDR3 is TGCGCCAGCAGCCAAGATTTGGCTAGCGGGCCAGAGACCCAGTACTTC. The chain links TRBV4-3 to TRBJ2-5, with 8 bases aligning to TRBD2. Per the germline V gene, CDR1 is LGHNA and CDR2 is YSLEER. The CDR3 extends over 16 amino acids. V shed 0 bases and J 4 bases; nucleotides not matched to a gene: 7.

To note about this clonotype: A read error may account for a junction end that differs from germline. The CDR3 is CASSHSTRLAGARSYNEQFF. In DNA, the CDR3 is TGTGCCAGCAGTCACTCGACCAGACTAGCGGGAGCCAGGTCCTACAATGAGCAGTTCTTC. This chain joins TRBV6-2 or TRBV6-3 and TRBJ2-1, with 12 bases fitting TRBD2. Germline CDR1 MNHEY, CDR2 SVGEGT. The CDR3 loop spans 20 amino acids.

This clonotype occurred a few times. The chain is built from TRBV29-1 and TRBJ1-2, with 7 bases identical to TRBD1. The trim removed 7 bases at V and 0 bases at J, leaving 5 bases unmatched. The CDR3 is 13 residues long. The V gene's germline CDR1 is SQVTM and CDR2 ANQGSEA. CDR3 nucleotide sequence: TGCAGCGGGGGGGACAGTGCTAACTATGGCTACACCTTC. Amino acids: CSGGDSANYGYTF.

This clonotype was found many times. This sequence joins TRBV18 and TRBJ1-4; no firm D call. The CDR3 covers 13 residues. Trimming cost V 2 bases and J 4 bases, with 5 bases left between them. From germline, CDR1 is KGHSH and CDR2 LQKENI. The CDR3 reads CASSPGVNEKLFF. The DNA for the CDR3 is TGTGCCAGCTCACCAGGGGTTAATGAAAAACTGTTTTTT.

The chain employs TRBV6-2 or TRBV6-3 and TRBJ1-5; D not certain. This CDR3 region has 17 residues. Germline CDR1 and CDR2: MNHEY and SVGEGT. The V gene lost 5 bases and the J gene lost 4 bases, with 21 bases spanning the gap. The CDR3 is CASSHGGVQVSNQPQHF. The DNA for the CDR3 is TGTGCCAGCAGTCACGGCGGGGTGCAGGTTTCGAATCAGCCCCAGCATTTT.

Of note for this clonotype: Given a much more abundant clone one base away, this may be a read error. The chain has TRBV7-3 and TRBJ2-3; D unclear. The J call is doubtful: the DNA matches TRBJ1-5 better. Per the germline V gene, CDR1 is SGHTA and CDR2 is FQGTGA. The CDR3 totals 15 residues. The DNA of the CDR3 is TGTGCCAGCAGCTTAACCGCACTAGCGGGGTATACGCAGCATTTT. Its protein is CASSLTALAGYTQHF.

Many counts were recorded for this clonotype. CDR3 sequence: CASSQGQSNEKLFF. DNA for the CDR3: TGCGCCAGCAGCCAAGGGCAGTCTAATGAAAAACTGTTTTTT. This chain connects TRBV4-3 to TRBJ1-4; no definite D call. The CDR3 length is 14 residues. V lost 1 base and J lost 3, with 6 bases in between. The germline V gene encodes CDR1 LGHNA and CDR2 YSLEER.

This clonotype was detected many times. The chain joins TRBV19 to TRBJ2-7, with a weak D call TRBD2 (5 bases). Trimming left V 4 bases short and J 0 bases short, with 16 bases between. Germline V gene sequence: CDR1 LNHDA, CDR2 SQIVND (reference sequence). There are 16 residues in the CDR3. Here the CDR3 DNA reads TGTGCCAGTAGTAGACGGGGAGCGGCCTACTCCTACGAGCAGTACTTC. It yields the protein CASSRRGAAYSYEQYF.

This chain joins TRBV20-1 and TRBJ2-7, with D possibly matching TRBD1 (7 bases). The germline V and J ends were trimmed by 1 base and 4 bases, with 14 bases remaining between them. Germline assignment: CDR1 DFQATT and CDR2 SNEGSKA (reference sequence). The CDR3 totals 14 residues. DNA for the CDR3: TGCAGTGCTAGAGTAGGAGGGGGCGCATACGAGCAGTACTTC. Residues: CSARVGGGAYEQYF.

Ten or more counts support this clonotype. This sequence joins TRBV2 and TRBJ1-5; D uncertain. Trimming pared 6 bases from V and 2 bases from J, leaving 14 bases between. The germline V gene encodes CDR1 SNHLY and CDR2 FYNNEI. The CDR3 loop spans 15 amino acids. CDR3 bases: TGTGCCAGCAGCGGATTCACCGGGGGCAATCAGCCCCAGCATTTT. Translating gives CASSGFTGGNQPQHF. Full variable domain (missing parts from reference TRBV2 and TRBJ1-5): EPEVTQTPSHQVTQMGQEVILRCVPISNHLYFYWYRQILGQKVEFLVSFYNNEISEKSEIFDDQFSVERPDGSNFTLKIRSTKLEDSAMYFCASSGFTGGNQPQHFGDGTRLSIL.

The J gene is TRBJ2-5, the V gene TRBV7-9; TRBD1 agrees at 11 bases. The CDR3 consists of 16 residues. The V gene's germline CDR1 is SEHNR and CDR2 FQNEAQ (reference sequence). Trimming removed 3 bases from V and 4 bases from J; junction bases left unmatched: 7. The CDR3 sequence is CASSFTVGQGGETQYF. The CDR3 coding sequence is TGTGCCAGCAGCTTTACGGTGGGACAGGGGGGAGAGACCCAGTACTTC.